The 16 T cell receptor beta chains in this list originate from one sample, sequenced in a study of T-cell memory formation after mild COVID-19. TCRdb redid the calling of the 5' RACE reads with MiXCR, one entry per CDR3 protein. The table has fewer than 650,000 distinct CDR3 sequences, about 20% seen once. Sequenced: PBMCs or a T cell subset sorted from them (not recorded which). These receptor sequences come from an adult woman who had mild COVID-19 (a few samples of this study predate the infection). Cell type and time point are not known.

This clonotype appeared a few times. The chain joins TRBV7-2 to TRBJ2-7, with D possibly called TRBD1 or TRBD2 (6 bases each). The length of the CDR3 is 12 residues. Germline CDR1 is SGHTA and CDR2 is FQGNSA. CDR3 protein: CATGRHTYEQYF. DNA of the CDR3: TGTGCAACAGGGAGGCACACCTACGAGCAGTACTTC.

A few counts support this clonotype. The chain has TRBV29-1 and TRBJ2-1, with TRBD2 matching 11 bases. The junction had 4 bases not matched to a gene; V was cut back by 5 bases and J by 1 base. This CDR3 has 15 amino acids. Germline CDR1 SQVTM, CDR2 ANQGSEA. The CDR3 region has the DNA TGCAGCGTTCGACTAGCGGGGTATTCCTACAATGAGCAGTTCTTC. The encoded protein is CSVRLAGYSYNEQFF.

The chain recombines TRBV11-2 with TRBJ2-2; 10 nucleotides match TRBD1. This CDR3 spans 17 amino acids. After removal of 4 bases from V and 5 bases from J, the junction contained 10 bases not matched to a gene. Per the germline V gene, CDR1 is SGHAT and CDR2 is FQNNGV. The CDR3 region has the DNA TGTGCCAGCAGCTCGTACCCCGGGACAGGGGCAACCGGGGAGCTGTTTTTT. Translating it yields CASSSYPGTGATGELFF. The whole variable domain, filled in from reference TRBV11-2 and TRBJ2-2, reads EAGVAQSPRYKIIEKRQSVAFWCNPISGHATLYWYQQILGQGPKLLIQFQNNGVVDDSQLPKDRFSAERLKGVDSTLKIQPAKLEDSAVYLCASSSYPGTGATGELFFGEGSRLTVL.

The count of this clonotype is one. The chain is built from TRBV19 and TRBJ1-6; 8 bases are a match to TRBD1. Trimming removed 3 bases from V and 8 bases from J; junction bases left unmatched: 9. The CDR3 is 16 amino acids. Per germline, CDR1 LNHDA and CDR2 SQIVND (reference sequence). CDR3 coding DNA: TGTGCCAGTAGTATTTTTAACAGGGGGGAATATTCACCCCTCCACTTT. Translating gives CASSIFNRGEYSPLHF.

This clonotype has just a few counts. This rearrangement joins TRBV3-1 to TRBJ1-2, with D hard to call. This CDR3 spans 15 amino acids. V lost 3 bases and J lost 0, with 11 bases in between. From germline, CDR1 is LGHDT and CDR2 YNNKEL (reference sequence). The CDR3 nucleotides read TGTGCCAGCAGCCAGGCAGCCTCTTCTAACTATGGCTACACCTTC. It yields the protein CASSQAASSNYGYTF.

The gene calls are TRBV15 and TRBJ2-3; 8 bases line up with TRBD2. The germline V gene encodes CDR1 LNHNV and CDR2 YYDKDF (reference sequence). Trimming took 4 bases from V and 2 from J; bases not matched to a gene: 5. The CDR3 is 15 amino acids. CDR3 sequence reads: CATSNSGDNTDTQYF. Here the CDR3 DNA reads TGTGCCACCAGCAATAGCGGGGACAACACAGATACGCAGTATTTT.

Written as DNA, the CDR3 is TGTGCCAGCAGCTCTACCGCGGGACAGTGGGATGGCGAGCAGTACTTC. It specifies CASSSTAGQWDGEQYF. The chain carries TRBV7-6 and TRBJ2-7; TRBD1 might be the D (7 bases). This CDR3 contains 16 residues. Germline V gives CDR1 SGHVS, CDR2 FNYEAQ. V was cut by 4 bases and J by 6 bases, with 22 bases left in between.

This clonotype has only a few counts. The CDR3 DNA reads as TGTGCCTGGAGTGTCGCCCTTGAAGCTTTCTTT. Its translation: CAWSVALEAFF. This chain links TRBV30 with TRBJ1-1, with D unclear. Trimming removed 0 bases from V and 7 bases from J, with 6 bases in between. This CDR3 spans 11 amino acids. Germline CDR1 GTSNPN, CDR2 SVGIG (reference sequence).

The count of this clonotype is one. The rearrangement joins TRBV27 to TRBJ1-4; 7 bases are shared with TRBD1. The CDR3 extends over 16 amino acids. CDR1 is MNHEY, CDR2 SMNVEV, per germline (reference sequence). Losses at the gene ends were 0 bases for V and 0 bases for J; bases not matched to a gene: 1. CDR3 in amino acids: CASSLSGTATNEKLFF. Written as DNA, the CDR3 is TGTGCCAGCAGTTTATCGGGGACAGCAACTAATGAAAAACTGTTTTTT.

There are a few counts of this clonotype. This chain uses TRBV4-1 with TRBJ2-7; 7 bases are a match to TRBD1. Looked up from germline, CDR1 is MGHRA and CDR2 is YSYEKL. J was trimmed by 2 bases and V by 3 bases; bases with no gene match: 4. The CDR3 loop spans 14 amino acids. For the CDR3, the DNA is TGCGCCAGCAGCCAGGGGGACAGAGCCTACGAGCAGTACTTC. Amino acid sequence: CASSQGDRAYEQYF.

The CDR3 bases are TGCGCCAGCAGCCAGGGGGGGACTGGCGGATCCACAGATACGCAGTATTTT. Protein sequence: CASSQGGTGGSTDTQYF. The gene calls are TRBV4-1 and TRBJ2-3, with 7 bases identical to TRBD2. V shed 3 bases and J 2 bases; nucleotides not matched to a gene: 11. CDR1 is MGHRA and CDR2 is YSYEKL in the germline V gene. CDR3 length: 17 residues.

The chain links TRBV19 to TRBJ1-2; a weak D match, TRBD1 (5 bases). This CDR3 contains 15 residues. In germline, CDR1 is LNHDA, CDR2 SQIVND (reference sequence). V lost 4 bases to trimming and J lost 0 bases, with 12 bases between them. The CDR3 nucleotides read TGTGCCAGTAGTACCCAGGGTTATACTAACTATGGCTACACCTTC. Translated, it gives CASSTQGYTNYGYTF. The whole variable domain, filled in from reference TRBV19 and TRBJ1-2, reads DGGITQSPKYLFRKEGQNVTLSCEQNLNHDAMYWYRQDPGQGLRLIYYSQIVNDFQKGDIAEGYSVSREKKESFPLTVTSAQKNPTAFYLCASSTQGYTNYGYTFGSGTRLTVV.

The genes are TRBV12-3 or TRBV12-4 and TRBJ2-5; D possibly corresponds to TRBD2 (7 bases). The CDR3 loop spans 14 amino acids. V gave up 4 bases and J gave up 3 bases, with 12 bases separating them. The CDR3, as DNA: TGTGCCAGCAGTTGGGCGGGGGCGGAAGAGACCCAGTACTTC. This sequence encodes CASSWAGAEETQYF.

This clonotype was seen a handful of times. V gene TRBV11-3 combines with J gene TRBJ2-7, with D possibly being TRBD2 (5 bases). The V end was cut by 5 bases, the J end by 2 bases, with 10 bases between. The CDR3 spans 13 residues. Germline CDR1 and CDR2: SGHNT and YENEEA. The CDR3, as DNA: TGTGCCAGCAGCCCCTTTAGCGCCTACGAGCAGTACTTC. Its protein product is CASSPFSAYEQYF.

This clonotype was observed at least ten times. The rearrangement links TRBV9 to TRBJ1-4; no reliable D call. The V end was cut by 5 bases, the J end by 3 bases, with 17 bases between. CDR1 is SGDLS and CDR2 is YYNGEE in the germline V gene. The CDR3 runs to 16 residues. The CDR3 loop reads CASSGPRGAANEKLFF. The CDR3 DNA follows: TGTGCCAGCAGTGGACCTCGGGGAGCGGCTAATGAAAAACTGTTTTTT. The complete variable domain, with remaining parts taken from reference TRBV9 and TRBJ1-4, reads DSGVTQTPKHLITATGQRVTLRCSPRSGDLSVYWYQQSLDQGLQFLIQYYNGEERAKGNILERFSAQQFPDLHSELNLSSLELGDSALYFCASSGPRGAANEKLFFGSGTQLSVL.

This chain links TRBV29-1 with TRBJ1-5; 8 nucleotides align to TRBD1. Trimming cost V 6 bases and J 2 bases; bases outside gene matches: 3. Germline loops: CDR1 SQVTM, CDR2 ANQGSEA. This CDR3 is 13 amino acids long. CDR3 in amino acids: CSVIQGGNQPQHF. In DNA form, the CDR3 reads TGCAGCGTGATACAGGGGGGCAATCAGCCCCAGCATTTT.